These 29 T cell receptor beta chains share one sample of origin, sequenced in a study of T cell responses to AZD1222 COVID-19 vaccine. Sequencing was performed with immunoSEQ multiplex PCR; in TCRdb, only in-frame clones are kept and a portion is missing. The data contain around 94,000 clones, approximately 90% of them singletons. The sequencing here drew on peripheral blood, taken on day 0 of AZD1222 vaccination. These receptors originate from an adult in good health.

The CDR3: CASSPLGGTGTDTQYF. The CDR3 DNA reads TGTGCCAGCAGCCCATTAGGGGGAACGGGCACAGATACGCAGTATTTT. The V call is TRBV7-8, the J call TRBJ2-3; D might be TRBD1 (6 bases). Germline CDR1 and CDR2: SGHVS and FQNEAQ. This CDR3 spans 16 amino acids. V was trimmed by 5 bases and J by 1 base, leaving 16 bases between them.

This clone appeared a single time. The gene calls are TRBV19 and TRBJ2-7, with 8 bases that match TRBD2. The trim removed 5 bases at V and 4 bases at J, leaving 13 bases unmatched. The CDR3 loop spans 16 amino acids. CDR1 is LNHDA, CDR2 SQIVND, per germline (reference sequence). CDR3 sequence (DNA): TGTGCCAGTAGTTCATCACTAGCGGTCCTCGGGTACGAGCAGTACTTC. It encodes CASSSSLAVLGYEQYF.

By share, this clone counts as medium-sized. The chain couples TRBV14 to TRBJ1-1; the D gene is possibly TRBD1 (6 bases). V was clipped by 2 bases and J by 1 base, with 20 bases between them. The CDR3 runs to 18 residues. CDR1 is SGHDN and CDR2 is FVKESK in the germline V gene. The DNA of the CDR3 is TGTGCCAGCAGCCAACCCGCGGGACATCGAGCTCCGAACACTGAAGCTTTCTTT. Translation: CASSQPAGHRAPNTEAFF.

CDR3: CASSSEISPLHF. DNA for the CDR3: TGTGCCAGCAGCTCTGAGATTTCACCCCTCCACTTT. This chain connects TRBV7-9 to TRBJ1-6, with D hard to call. CDR3 length equals 12 residues. Germline loops: CDR1 SEHNR, CDR2 FQNEAQ (reference sequence). V was cut by 4 bases and J by 9 bases, with 7 bases left in between.

The rearrangement joins TRBV7-7 to TRBJ2-5, with D perhaps given as TRBD1 or TRBD2 (5 bases each). Trimming cost V 5 bases and J 4 bases, with 14 bases left between them. Germline V CDR1 and CDR2: SSHAT, FNYEAQ (reference sequence). The CDR3 has 14 amino acids. CDR3 sequence: CASSLGTLGETQYF. The CDR3 DNA follows: TGTGCCAGCAGCCTCGGGACCCTCGGAGAGACCCAGTACTTC.

The chain is built from TRBV29-1 and TRBJ2-2, with a tentative D call TRBD2 (6 bases). Trimming took 7 bases from V and 5 from J, leaving 14 bases between them. Germline V gene data show CDR1 as SQVTM and CDR2 as ANQGSEA. The CDR3 has 13 residues. The DNA of the CDR3 is TGCAGCGCCACCACCAGCGGGACCGGGGAGCTGTTTTTT. This encodes CSATTSGTGELFF.

The chain uses TRBV29-1 and TRBJ1-2; unclear D gene. The CDR3 is 11 amino acids. CDR1 and CDR2 from the germline V gene are SQVTM and ANQGSEA. Trimming stripped 1 base from V and 8 bases from J, with 8 bases between. This CDR3 is CSVEAGGGYTF. The DNA for the CDR3 is TGCAGCGTTGAAGCGGGAGGCGGCTACACCTTC.

V is TRBV7-2 and J is TRBJ1-5, with D possibly being TRBD1 (5 bases). The CDR3 is 15 amino acids. V gave up 2 bases and J gave up 6 bases, with 14 bases separating them. CDR1 is SGHTA, CDR2 FQGNSA, per germline. CDR3 loop: CASSLLPGLGQPQHF. CDR3 DNA sequence: TGTGCCAGCAGCTTACTCCCAGGGCTAGGTCAGCCCCAGCATTTT.

The chain links TRBV10-3 to TRBJ1-3, with 7 positions matching TRBD1. V lost 3 bases, J lost 4 bases, and 6 bases stayed unmatched. Germline V gene lookup returns CDR1 ENHRY and CDR2 SYGVKD. The CDR3 totals 15 residues. The CDR3: CAISDTGVVGNTIYF. CDR3 nucleotides: TGTGCCATCAGTGATACAGGGGTAGTCGGAAACACCATATATTTT.

The rearrangement uses TRBV5-1 and TRBJ1-2; TRBD1 aligns across 9 bases. V shed 10 bases, J shed 11 bases, and the junction held 15 bases outside the gene matches. This CDR3 has 13 residues. Germline CDR1 and CDR2: SGHRS and YFSETQ. The chain's CDR3 is CASNRGQGEMYTF. CDR3 DNA sequence: TGCGCCTCCAATAGGGGACAGGGTGAAATGTACACCTTC.

The CDR3 DNA reads TGTGCCAGCTCACCCCCAGCGGGGCTACAAGAGACCCAGTACTTC. Translated: CASSPPAGLQETQYF. The J gene is TRBJ2-5, the V gene TRBV18; TRBD2 matches at 7 bases. With 3 bases clipped from V and 2 bases from J, the junction kept 6 bases outside the gene matches. The CDR3 runs to 15 residues. The germline CDR1 and CDR2 sequences are KGHSH and LQKENI.

J is TRBJ1-1 and V is TRBV7-6; D not certain. The CDR3 runs to 15 residues. V dropped 2 bases and J dropped 3 bases, with 13 bases sitting between them. CDR1 SGHVS and CDR2 FNYEAQ come from the germline V gene. CDR3 DNA sequence: TGTGCCAGCAGCTTAATGGCTGGCGGGGACACTGAAGCTTTCTTT. It translates to CASSLMAGGDTEAFF.

The chain combines TRBV21-1 with TRBJ1-6; the DNA was not compared with TRBD1, the D call given in the table. TRBV21-1 is marked as a pseudogene. The CDR3 length is 18 residues. The DNA for the CDR3 is TGTGCCAGCAGCAAAGCGAAGTCAGTTATTCCCTATAATTCACCCCTCCACTTT. Translating it yields CASSKAKSVIPYNSPLHF.

J is TRBJ2-2 and V is TRBV24-1, with TRBD2 matching 9 bases. Trimming cost V 12 bases and J 1 base; bases outside gene matches: 5. Per the germline V gene, CDR1 is KGHDR and CDR2 is SFDVKD. The CDR3 has 14 amino acids. In DNA form, the CDR3 reads TGTGCCCGCGGGGGGGGTTGGAACACCGGGGAGCTGTTTTTT. Protein product: CARGGGWNTGELFF.

The rearrangement uses TRBV28 and TRBJ2-7; the match to TRBD1 covers 7 bases. Trimming removed 7 bases from V and 2 bases from J; junction bases left unmatched: 8. The CDR3 is made up of 14 amino acids. In germline, CDR1 is MDHEN, CDR2 SYDVKM. CDR3 in DNA: TGTGCCAGCAACCCCGGGACAGCAACCTACGAGCAGTACTTC. It specifies CASNPGTATYEQYF.

The V and J genes are TRBV11-1 and TRBJ2-1; either TRBD1 or TRBD2 may fit D (7 bases each). V shed 4 bases and J shed 2 bases, with 15 bases lying between them. The CDR3 extends over 16 amino acids. Looked up from germline, CDR1 is SGHAT and CDR2 is FQDESV (reference sequence). CDR3: CASSSRGRGPYNEQFF. The CDR3 DNA reads as TGTGCCAGCAGCTCGAGGGGGCGGGGGCCCTACAATGAGCAGTTCTTC.

This clone is a singleton in its sample. The V call is TRBV13, the J call TRBJ2-7; TRBD1 matches 10 bases. Germline CDR1 is PRHDT and CDR2 is FYEKMQ (reference sequence). J was trimmed by 6 bases and V by 4 bases; bases with no gene match: 9. The CDR3 spans 15 residues. The CDR3 bases are TGTGCCAGCAGCTCCCGGACAGGGGGAAGCAGCGAGCAGTACTTC. Protein: CASSSRTGGSSEQYF.

This chain joins TRBV20-1 and TRBJ1-1; D remains ambiguous. This CDR3 spans 11 amino acids. Germline values: CDR1 DFQATT, CDR2 SNEGSKA (reference sequence). V dropped 6 bases and J dropped 5 bases, with 10 bases sitting between them. CDR3 loop: CSATARTEAFF. Here the CDR3 DNA reads TGCAGTGCCACAGCACGGACTGAAGCTTTCTTT.

The gene calls are TRBV19 and TRBJ1-4; the D gene is possibly TRBD1 (5 bases). Per germline, CDR1 LNHDA and CDR2 SQIVND (reference sequence). This CDR3 is 14 amino acids long. V dropped 9 bases and J dropped 0 bases, with 11 bases sitting between them. Written as DNA, the CDR3 is TGTGCCAGCACCAGGGTCGCAACTAATGAAAAACTGTTTTTT. It translates to CASTRVATNEKLFF.

The CDR3 loop reads CASSQSDRVDSPLHF. DNA for the CDR3: TGTGCCAGCAGCCAATCGGACAGGGTAGATTCACCCCTCCACTTT. V is TRBV3-1 (or the pseudogene TRBV3-2) and J is TRBJ1-6, with 8 bases fitting TRBD1. Germline V CDR1 and CDR2: LGHDT, YNNKEL (reference sequence). The CDR3 sequence is 15 residues long. The V and J ends lost 2 bases and 8 bases, in that order; junction bases with no gene match: 5.

The chain combines TRBV2 with TRBJ1-3, with D possibly TRBD1 on 5 matching bases. V lost 6 bases to trimming and J lost 1 base, with 22 bases between them. The CDR3 sequence is 18 residues long. Per germline, CDR1 SNHLY and CDR2 FYNNEI. The CDR3 DNA reads as TGTGCCAGCAGAGTCTTAAGACGCCGACAGATTTCTGGAAACACCATATATTTT. Its translation: CASRVLRRRQISGNTIYF.

V is TRBV7-8 and J is TRBJ2-1; no definite D call. In germline, CDR1 is SGHVS, CDR2 FQNEAQ. This CDR3 is built from 13 residues. Between the trimmed V and J ends, which lost 6 bases and 9 bases, there was a span of 15 bases. The DNA for the CDR3 is TGTGCCAGCAGGCCCGGGCTAGTGGGTGAGCAGTTCTTC. It encodes CASRPGLVGEQFF.

The chain couples TRBV6-6 to TRBJ1-1; the D is unclear. Trimming cost V 5 bases and J 2 bases, with 18 bases left between them. Germline CDR1 and CDR2: MNHNY and SVGAGI (reference sequence). The CDR3 has 16 amino acids. The CDR3 loop is CASSQTRAPTNTEAFF. The DNA of the CDR3 is TGTGCCAGCAGTCAAACGCGGGCCCCTACTAACACTGAAGCTTTCTTT.

V usage is TRBV9 and J usage is TRBJ2-1, with 9 bases matching TRBD2. Germline V lookup: CDR1 SGDLS, CDR2 YYNGEE. This CDR3 is 16 amino acids long. The junction had 8 bases not matched to a gene; V was cut back by 4 bases and J by 3 bases. The CDR3 loop is CASSPQAGGFYNEQFF. DNA of the CDR3: TGTGCCAGCAGCCCCCAAGCGGGAGGCTTCTACAATGAGCAGTTCTTC.

The V gene is TRBV6-5, the J gene TRBJ1-5; TRBD1 is a possible D gene (5 bases). Germline V lookup: CDR1 MNHEY, CDR2 SVGAGI. This CDR3 spans 14 amino acids. V lost 2 bases, J lost 3 bases, and 8 bases lay in between. The CDR3 bases are TGTGCCAGCAGTTACGACAGCCTCAATCAGCCCCAGCATTTT. This translates into CASSYDSLNQPQHF.

J is TRBJ1-4 and V is TRBV19, with a tentative D call TRBD1 (5 bases). Per the germline V gene, CDR1 is LNHDA and CDR2 is SQIVND (reference sequence). Trimming took 9 bases from V and 4 from J, leaving 15 bases between them. CDR3 length: 14 residues. The CDR3 loop is CASRDGSFNEKLFF. The CDR3 nucleotides are TGTGCCAGCCGGGACGGAAGCTTTAATGAAAAACTGTTTTTT.

The chain carries TRBV3-1 (or the pseudogene TRBV3-2) and TRBJ1-1, with no clear D. Trimming removed 4 bases from V and 0 bases from J, with 3 bases in between. Germline loops: CDR1 LGHDT, CDR2 YNNKEL (reference sequence). The CDR3 extends over 12 amino acids. The chain's CDR3 is CASSLLNTEAFF. CDR3 in DNA: TGTGCCAGCAGCCTATTGAACACTGAAGCTTTCTTT.

This clone showed up just once. V usage is TRBV7-3 and J usage is TRBJ2-3, with TRBD2 matching 12 bases. This CDR3 region has 16 residues. From germline, CDR1 is SGHTA and CDR2 FQGTGA. V was clipped by 5 bases and J by 4 bases; unmatched bases: 7. CDR3 amino acids: CASSLSSGGASDTQYF. The CDR3 coding sequence is TGTGCCAGCAGCCTTTCTAGCGGGGGGGCCTCAGATACGCAGTATTTT.

This clone was observed a single time. An end of the junction differs from the germline gene, which may be a read error. For the CDR3, the DNA is TGTGCCAGCAGTTTGGGACAGCTTAACTATGGCTACACCTTC. Protein: CASSLGQLNYGYTF. This sequence joins TRBV5-4 and TRBJ1-2, with 7 bases matching TRBD1. The CDR3 runs 14 residues. The germline CDR1 and CDR2 sequences are SGHNT and YYREEE (reference sequence).